Listed below are T cell receptor beta chains from one sample, sequenced in a study of a mutant IDH1 vaccine in newly diagnosed glioma. No antigen has been identified for these receptors. Generated by immunoSEQ multiplex PCR, the TCRdb table keeps only in-frame clones and is missing some. The sample consists of 110,000 or so clones, roughly 88% of them appearing once. Here the sequenced sample was PBMCs, taken from a glioma patient whose treatment included an IDH1 peptide vaccine. The receptors originated from a woman between 45 and 65 years old with glioma. Both conserved end residues are trimmed from each CDR3. Clone size, where shown, is once, few, many, or a class for clones that have expanded.

abundance	v_gene	j_gene	CDR3aa
.	TRBV18	TRBJ2-7	ASSPDTGTYEQY
.	TRBV6-1	TRBJ2-2	ASSFTGELF
.	TRBV7-2	TRBJ1-1	ASSFHMNTEAF
.	TRBV7-6	TRBJ2-1	ASSLARDSLNEQF
.	TRBV27	TRBJ1-2	ASSSSPWGAYGYT
.	TRBV27	TRBJ1-2	ASSFGQEYGYT
.	TRBV10-1	TRBJ2-1	ASSEGPYNEQF
.	TRBV6-1	TRBJ2-7	ASSRGRYDSYEQY
few	TRBV7-7	TRBJ2-2	ASSLGYFPTGELF
.	TRBV27	TRBJ2-5	ASSLNGVETQY
.	TRBV10-3	TRBJ1-5	ASTTGGLSNQPQH
.	TRBV5-4	TRBJ2-7	ASSPNRGYEQY
few	TRBV19	TRBJ1-5	ASNEGGISNQPQH
.	TRBV28	TRBJ2-7	ASSTGTGIYEQY
.	TRBV11-3	TRBJ2-7	ASSLNFGVIGYSYEQY
.	TRBV6-4	TRBJ2-5	ASRPDRVDETQY
.	TRBV4-1	TRBJ2-3	ASRGLGAEGMADTQY
.	TRBV6-5	TRBJ1-1	ASSGAYATEAF
.	TRBV28	TRBJ2-1	ASSVASGPYNEQF
.	TRBV27	TRBJ1-2	ASSTVGGNYGYT
.	TRBV4-1	TRBJ2-7	ASSQDWGLTYEQY
few	TRBV6-5	TRBJ2-2	ASSYWASTGELF
.	TRBV14	.	ASSQDIIYEQY
once	TRBV28	TRBJ1-4	ASSLGNGKLF
.	TRBV9	TRBJ2-2	ASSQTGSGGELF
once	TRBV9	TRBJ2-1	ASSKDWTGTSGSVSEQF
.	TRBV28	TRBJ2-7	ASSSYYEQY
.	TRBV4-1	TRBJ2-1	ASSQEYQRDNEQF
.	TRBV4-1	TRBJ2-5	ASSHPGLAYETRY
.	TRBV29-1	TRBJ2-5	SVLSGGETQY
few	TRBV2	TRBJ1-5	ASNAGSSNQPQH
.	TRBV7-9	TRBJ2-7	ASSSVGSFYEQY
.	TRBV6-5	TRBJ2-2	ASRTLTGRAGELF
once	TRBV11-3	TRBJ2-1	ASSLSQQFHNEQF
.	TRBV9	TRBJ2-2	ASSAGTNTGELF
.	TRBV7-2	TRBJ1-1	ASSPSTVNTEAF
few	TRBV7-9	TRBJ1-2	ASSVVYGYT
.	TRBV30	TRBJ2-1	AWSGSYNEQF
.	TRBV4-1	TRBJ2-7	ASSQATSGGRASRQY
.	TRBV7-2	TRBJ2-1	ASSPRREGYNEQF
.	TRBV28	TRBJ2-3	ASPSRRGTSTDTQY